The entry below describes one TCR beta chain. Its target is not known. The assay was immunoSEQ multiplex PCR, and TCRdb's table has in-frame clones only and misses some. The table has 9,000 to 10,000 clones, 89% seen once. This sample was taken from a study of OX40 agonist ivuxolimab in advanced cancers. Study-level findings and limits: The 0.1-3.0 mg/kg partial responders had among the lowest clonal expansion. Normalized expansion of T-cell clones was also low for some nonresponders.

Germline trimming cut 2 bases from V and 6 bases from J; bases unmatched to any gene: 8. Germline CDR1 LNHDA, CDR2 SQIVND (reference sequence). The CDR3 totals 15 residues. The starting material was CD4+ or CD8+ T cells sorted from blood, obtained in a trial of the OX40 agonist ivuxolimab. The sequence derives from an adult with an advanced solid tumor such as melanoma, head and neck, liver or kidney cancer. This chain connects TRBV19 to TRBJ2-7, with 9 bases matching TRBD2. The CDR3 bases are TGTGCCAGTAGTATAATGGCGGGAGGGCCGTCCGAGCAGTACTTC. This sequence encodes CASSIMAGGPSEQYF.